This TCR beta chain was found in a study of response to subunit inactivated influenza vaccine. Regarding the study as a whole: It was suggested by the authors that few new T cells are recruited by each seasonal influenza vaccination.

Comments on this clonotype: Its specificity is not known.

Germline CDR1 reads MNHEY; CDR2 reads SVGEGT. Losses at the gene ends were 10 bases for V and 3 bases for J; bases not matched to a gene: 11. The CDR3 contains 14 residues. In TCRdb, the RT-PCR reads were re-called with MiXCR into one record per CDR3 protein. The sample records almost 600,000 distinct CDR3 sequences, approximately 14% being singletons. The rearrangement links TRBV6-2 or TRBV6-3 to TRBJ2-7, with 8 positions matching TRBD1. The sample here was PBMCs from blood, taken less than 13 days after vaccination. The sequence was obtained from a man aged 50-59 years who received an inactivated influenza vaccine. CDR3 nucleotide sequence: TGTGCCACCGGGAAGGGAACAGGGGGCTACGAGCAGTACTTC. Its translation: CATGKGTGGYEQYF.